These 30 T cell receptor beta chains were sequenced from one sample in a study of cytomegalovirus exposure and HLA in healthy donors. The study ran its PCR with 60 Vbeta and 13 Jbeta primers. Repertoires were generated with immunoSEQ multiplex PCR, while TCRdb's copy carries only in-frame clones and drops some. The table lists tens of thousands of clones. Sequenced: PBMCs. These receptors all stem from a man between 60 and 75 years old in good health and CMV-seropositive.

V is TRBV19 and J is TRBJ2-7, with TRBD2 matching 7 bases. The CDR3 is made up of 15 amino acids. Trimming took 3 bases from V and 2 from J; bases not matched to a gene: 7. Germline V gene sequence: CDR1 LNHDA, CDR2 SQIVND (reference sequence). As DNA, the CDR3 is TGTGCCAGTAGTATGTCTGGGGGAGGGACCTACGAGCAGTACTTC. It specifies CASSMSGGGTYEQYF.

J is TRBJ1-1 and V is TRBV4-1; no clear D gene. The V gene lost 1 base and the J gene lost 5 bases, with 11 bases spanning the gap. The CDR3 is 14 residues long. Looked up from germline, CDR1 is MGHRA and CDR2 is YSYEKL. The chain's CDR3 is CASSQGYWRTEAFF. The CDR3 DNA sequence: TGCGCCAGCAGCCAAGGGTACTGGCGGACTGAAGCTTTCTTT.

The chain employs TRBV29-1 and TRBJ2-5; D unresolved. Near its end, the DNA agrees better with TRBJ2-7, so the J call may be wrong. Germline lookup yields CDR1 SQVTM and CDR2 ANQGSEA. The CDR3 has 14 residues. The CDR3 sequence is CSVSLQYKAYEQYF. In DNA, the CDR3 is TGCAGCGTGAGTCTACAGTACAAGGCCTACGAGCAGTACTTC.

This chain joins TRBV6-5 and TRBJ1-2; TRBD1 agrees at 8 bases. The CDR3 is 15 residues long. The ends lost 2 bases at V and 6 bases at J; junction bases unmatched: 8. Germline CDR1 reads MNHEY; CDR2 reads SVGAGI. This chain's CDR3 is CASSYTQDRANGYTF. The CDR3 nucleotides are TGTGCCAGCAGTTACACCCAGGACAGGGCAAATGGCTACACCTTC.

This chain links TRBV14 with TRBJ2-3, with D possibly being TRBD2 (6 bases). This CDR3 region has 14 residues. Deletions cut 5 bases from V and 0 bases from J, with 9 bases between. Germline V gene data show CDR1 as SGHDN and CDR2 as FVKESK. The CDR3 nucleotides read TGTGCCAGCAGCATACGGGGGAGCACAGATACGCAGTATTTT. This gives the protein CASSIRGSTDTQYF.

The chain uses TRBV5-5 and TRBJ2-2; 10 bases are shared with TRBD2. Germline V gives CDR1 SGHKS, CDR2 YYEKEE (reference sequence). CDR3 length: 17 residues. The V segment lost 4 bases and the J segment 2 bases; nucleotides outside the gene matches: 8. CDR3 amino acids: CASSPGGLATNTGELFF. The CDR3 DNA is TGTGCCAGCAGCCCTGGGGGACTAGCGACTAACACCGGGGAGCTGTTTTTT.

The V and J genes are TRBV30 and TRBJ1-4; 8 bases fit TRBD1. The V and J ends lost 2 bases and 7 bases, in that order; junction bases with no gene match: 6. Germline values: CDR1 GTSNPN, CDR2 SVGIG (reference sequence). CDR3 length: 14 residues. As DNA, the CDR3 is TGTGCCTGGAGTCGGACAGGGATGACTGAAAAACTGTTTTTT. Its translation: CAWSRTGMTEKLFF.

V gene TRBV10-3 combines with J gene TRBJ2-7; 10 bases fit TRBD1. The germline CDR1 and CDR2 sequences are ENHRY and SYGVKD. The J segment lost 2 bases and the V segment lost 6 bases, leaving 7 bases of the junction unmatched. The CDR3 is 15 residues long. Here the CDR3 DNA reads TGTGCCATCAGGCCGGACAGGGGGATCGCCTACGAGCAGTACTTC. Protein sequence: CAIRPDRGIAYEQYF.

V and J are TRBV19 and TRBJ2-2; a weak D match, TRBD1 (6 bases). This CDR3 is 16 amino acids long. Trimming removed 1 base at V and 3 bases at J, with 12 bases between. CDR1 LNHDA and CDR2 SQIVND come from the germline V gene (reference sequence). DNA for the CDR3: TGTGCCAGTAGTATAGTGTACAGGGAACACACCGGGGAGCTGTTTTTT. As protein: CASSIVYREHTGELFF. Filled out from reference TRBV19 and TRBJ2-2, the complete variable domain reads DGGITQSPKYLFRKEGQNVTLSCEQNLNHDAMYWYRQDPGQGLRLIYYSQIVNDFQKGDIAEGYSVSREKKESFPLTVTSAQKNPTAFYLCASSIVYREHTGELFFGEGSRLTVL.

On this clone itself: One end of the junction is discordant with germline, which a read error may explain. The V call is TRBV5-1, the J call TRBJ1-2, with 7 nucleotides matching TRBD1. In germline, CDR1 is SGHRS, CDR2 YFSETQ. The CDR3 length is 14 residues. CDR3: CASSLGDRNYGYTF. The CDR3 DNA sequence: TGCGCCAGCAGTTTGGGGGACAGAAACTATGGCTACACCTTC.

The chain links TRBV5-1 to TRBJ2-1; D call uncertain. Trimming took 4 bases from V and 8 from J, leaving 16 bases between them. The CDR3 sequence is 14 residues long. Looked up from germline, CDR1 is SGHRS and CDR2 is YFSETQ. This CDR3 is CASSRDSPFDEQFF. The CDR3 DNA reads TGCGCCAGCAGCCGTGACTCGCCGTTCGATGAGCAGTTCTTC.

Measured by frequency, this clone is medium-sized. V gene TRBV6-6 combines with J gene TRBJ2-5; D might be TRBD2 (5 bases). The V and J ends lost 2 bases and 5 bases respectively, with 15 bases between them. Germline CDR1 MNHNY, CDR2 SVGAGI (reference sequence). The CDR3 extends over 15 amino acids. CDR3 sequence: CASSYAAGVTETQYF. The CDR3 DNA reads TGTGCCAGCAGTTACGCGGCCGGGGTGACGGAGACCCAGTACTTC.

This chain connects TRBV5-4 to TRBJ2-6; D is ambiguous. Germline loops: CDR1 SGHNT, CDR2 YYREEE (reference sequence). The CDR3 has 15 residues. V was cut by 1 base and J by 2 bases, with 7 bases left in between. The CDR3 DNA sequence: TGTGCCAGCAGCTTGACACAGCCTGGGGCCAACGTCCTGACTTTC. It is translated as CASSLTQPGANVLTF.

The chain employs TRBV30 and TRBJ2-2; TRBD1 matches at 7 bases. The V and J ends lost 0 bases and 4 bases, in that order; junction bases with no gene match: 8. The length of the CDR3 is 16 residues. The germline CDR1 and CDR2 sequences are GTSNPN and SVGIG (reference sequence). The CDR3 bases are TGTGCCTGGAGTGTCGGGACAGCCCTTAGCACCGGGGAGCTGTTTTTT. Translation: CAWSVGTALSTGELFF.

The chain couples TRBV30 to TRBJ2-3, with TRBD2 as a possible D gene (6 bases). CDR1 is GTSNPN, CDR2 SVGIG, per germline (reference sequence). The CDR3 has 13 residues. Trimming cost V 1 base and J 4 bases, with 9 bases left between them. CDR3 region: CAWSEVAADTQYF. Written as DNA, the CDR3 is TGTGCCTGGAGTGAAGTAGCGGCAGATACGCAGTATTTT. The full variable domain, rest sourced from reference TRBV30 and TRBJ2-3, is SQTIHQWPATLVQPVGSPLSLECTVEGTSNPNLYWYRQAAGRGLQLLFYSVGIGQISSEVPQNLSASRPQDRQFILSSKKLLLSDSGFYLCAWSEVAADTQYFGPGTRLTVL.

The J gene is TRBJ1-2, the V gene TRBV5-1, with D tentatively TRBD1 (6 bases). This CDR3 spans 16 amino acids. Germline assignment: CDR1 SGHRS and CDR2 YFSETQ. V lost 2 bases to trimming and J lost 6 bases, with 20 bases between them. As DNA, the CDR3 is TGCGCCAGCAGCTTCCAGGCGGGGGGCTCGTTTGATGGCTACACCTTC. Amino acid sequence: CASSFQAGGSFDGYTF.

V is TRBV27 and J is TRBJ2-7, with a possible D match to TRBD2 (6 bases). The V end lost 2 bases, the J end lost 1 base, and 9 bases lay between the germline ends. Germline V lookup: CDR1 MNHEY, CDR2 SMNVEV (reference sequence). CDR3 length: 14 amino acids. The CDR3 coding sequence is TGTGCCAGCAGTTTAGGGGGGATTTCCTACGAGCAGTACTTC. Its translation is CASSLGGISYEQYF.

This sequence joins TRBV6-6 and TRBJ2-1; 14 bases map to TRBD2. The CDR3 loop spans 16 amino acids. CDR1 and CDR2 from the germline V gene are MNHNY and SVGAGI (reference sequence). The ends lost 6 bases at V and 8 bases at J; junction bases unmatched: 9. The CDR3 nucleotides are TGTGCCAGCAGCTTCAAGACTAGCGGGGGGGAGGATGAGCAGTTCTTC. Translating it yields CASSFKTSGGEDEQFF.

The chain uses TRBV18 and TRBJ1-1; D gene unclear. This CDR3 has 15 residues. The germline CDR1 and CDR2 sequences are KGHSH and LQKENI. The germline V and J ends were trimmed by 2 bases and 0 bases, with 10 bases remaining between them. CDR3 loop: CASSPDNTMNTEAFF. The CDR3, as DNA: TGTGCCAGCTCACCAGATAACACGATGAACACTGAAGCTTTCTTT.

The chain uses TRBV5-4 and TRBJ1-1; TRBD1 matches at 9 bases. The trim removed 4 bases at V and 4 bases at J, leaving 11 bases unmatched. CDR1 SGHNT and CDR2 YYREEE come from the germline V gene (reference sequence). The CDR3 consists of 16 residues. CDR3 sequence reads: CASSQMTGGIATEAFF. The DNA of the CDR3 is TGTGCCAGCAGCCAGATGACAGGGGGAATAGCCACTGAAGCTTTCTTT. Together with reference TRBV5-4 and TRBJ1-1, the CDR3 gives the full variable domain: ETGVTQSPTHLIKTRGQQVTLRCSSQSGHNTVSWYQQALGQGPQFIFQYYREEENGRGNFPPRFSGLQFPNYSSELNVNALELDDSALYLCASSQMTGGIATEAFFGQGTRLTVV.

The V and J genes are TRBV5-6 and TRBJ2-7; 9 nucleotides agree with TRBD2. The CDR3 runs to 14 residues. V lost 4 bases and J lost 6; bases outside the gene matches: 8. Germline loops: CDR1 SGHDT, CDR2 YYEEEE. In nucleotides, the CDR3 is TGTGCCAGCAGCCTCGGGACTAGCAGCTTCGAGCAGTACTTC. Protein product: CASSLGTSSFEQYF.

The rearrangement joins TRBV6-1 to TRBJ2-5, with TRBD2 matching 14 bases. The CDR3 has 16 amino acids. The J segment lost 5 bases and the V segment lost 1 base, leaving 3 bases of the junction unmatched. Germline V lookup: CDR1 MNHNS, CDR2 SASEGT. The CDR3 here is CASSEGTSGRWETQYF. CDR3 nucleotides: TGTGCCAGCAGTGAAGGGACTAGCGGGAGGTGGGAGACCCAGTACTTC.

This chain links TRBV5-4 with TRBJ2-5; 15 nucleotides line up with TRBD2. This CDR3 region has 18 residues. Germline assignment: CDR1 SGHNT and CDR2 YYREEE (reference sequence). The V gene end was trimmed by 4 bases and the J gene end by 4 bases; junction bases not matched to a gene: 11. The CDR3 nucleotides read TGTGCCAGCAGCCGCCGGACTAGCGGGAGGGTCGGGGGAGAGACCCAGTACTTC. Translating it yields CASSRRTSGRVGGETQYF.

V usage is TRBV10-3 and J usage is TRBJ2-7; TRBD2 agrees at 8 bases. The CDR3 totals 13 residues. Per germline, CDR1 ENHRY and CDR2 SYGVKD. V shed 5 bases and J 2 bases; nucleotides not matched to a gene: 2. The CDR3 reads CAISPGLAYEQYF. CDR3 coding DNA: TGTGCCATCAGTCCGGGACTAGCCTACGAGCAGTACTTC.

The genes are TRBV29-1 and TRBJ1-1; D might be TRBD1 (6 bases). The CDR3 is made up of 13 amino acids. V was pared by 7 bases and J by 6 bases, with 18 bases between. The V gene's germline CDR1 is SQVTM and CDR2 ANQGSEA. CDR3 bases: TGCAGCGCCTCGCGGGGGCCGGGGGCTGAAGCTTTCTTT. This sequence encodes CSASRGPGAEAFF.

V gene TRBV10-3 combines with J gene TRBJ2-7; 9 nucleotides match TRBD1. CDR3 length equals 13 residues. Germline V gene lookup returns CDR1 ENHRY and CDR2 SYGVKD. Losses at the gene ends were 2 bases for V and 6 bases for J; bases not matched to a gene: 2. CDR3 amino acids: CAISELDRGEQYF. As DNA, the CDR3 is TGTGCCATCAGTGAGCTGGACAGGGGCGAGCAGTACTTC.

The chain carries TRBV7-9 and TRBJ2-1; D unresolved. This CDR3 region has 10 residues. CDR1 SEHNR and CDR2 FQNEAQ come from the germline V gene (reference sequence). V lost 5 bases, J lost 7 bases, and 3 bases lay in between. The CDR3 DNA reads as TGTGCCAGCAGCCATAATGAGCAGTTCTTC. It is translated as CASSHNEQFF. The whole variable domain, filled in from reference TRBV7-9 and TRBJ2-1, reads DTGVSQNPRHKITKRGQNVTFRCDPISEHNRLYWYRQTLGQGPEFLTYFQNEAQLEKSRLLSDRFSAERPKGSFSTLEIQRTEQGDSAMYLCASSHNEQFFGPGTRLTVL.

J is TRBJ2-2 and V is TRBV2, with a possible D match to TRBD2 (5 bases). Germline V gene sequence: CDR1 SNHLY, CDR2 FYNNEI. V lost 7 bases and J 4 bases, leaving 16 bases between the germline ends. The CDR3 loop spans 15 amino acids. The CDR3 protein is CASNAREGATGELFF. Here the CDR3 DNA reads TGTGCCAGCAATGCCCGAGAGGGAGCCACCGGGGAGCTGTTTTTT.

The V gene is TRBV4-1, the J gene TRBJ2-3; TRBD2 is a possible D gene (6 bases). Trimming took off 4 bases at V and 4 bases at J, with 12 bases between the two ends. Germline lookup yields CDR1 MGHRA and CDR2 YSYEKL. CDR3 length: 14 amino acids. The CDR3 protein is CASSRMTSADTQYF. The DNA of the CDR3 is TGCGCCAGCAGCCGAATGACTAGTGCAGATACGCAGTATTTT.

This chain connects TRBV29-1 to TRBJ2-2; 7 bases map to TRBD1. The CDR3 length is 15 residues. Germline V gene sequence: CDR1 SQVTM, CDR2 ANQGSEA. Trimming cost V 7 bases and J 4 bases; bases outside gene matches: 12. CDR3 amino acids: CSAKDRSGGTGELFF. CDR3 sequence (DNA): TGCAGCGCCAAAGACAGGTCAGGGGGCACCGGGGAGCTGTTTTTT.